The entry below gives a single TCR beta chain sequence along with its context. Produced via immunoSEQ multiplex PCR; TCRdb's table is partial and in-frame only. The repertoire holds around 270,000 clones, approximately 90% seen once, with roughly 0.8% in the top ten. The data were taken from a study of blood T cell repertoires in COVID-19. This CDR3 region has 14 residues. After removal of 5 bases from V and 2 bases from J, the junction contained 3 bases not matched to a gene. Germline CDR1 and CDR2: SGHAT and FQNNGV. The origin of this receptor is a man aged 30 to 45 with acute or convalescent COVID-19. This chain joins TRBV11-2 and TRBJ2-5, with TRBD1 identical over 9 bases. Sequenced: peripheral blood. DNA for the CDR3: TGTGCCAGCAGCCGTGACAGGGGGCAAGAGACCCAGTACTTC. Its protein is CASSRDRGQETQYF.